This T cell receptor (beta chain) was retrieved from a study of blood T cell repertoires in COVID-19. Study as a whole: The United States, Italy and Spain supplied acute and convalescent COVID-19 samples.

The CDR3 consists of 15 residues. The ends were cut back, 6 bases at V and 1 base at J, with 16 bases in the middle. CDR1 ENHRY and CDR2 SYGVKD come from the germline V gene. Across 20 to 25 US areas, participants ranged in age from roughly 18 to 95 years. Donors in Cohort 3 who had recovered were those with two negative PCRs, healthcare professional clearance, or resolution of their symptoms. Measured with immunoSEQ multiplex PCR; TCRdb has only the in-frame clones, and not every one. The table has about 160,000 clones, over 75% seen once; the top ten hold approximately 6.6%. Sequenced input: PBMCs or T cells enriched from blood (not recorded which). The clonotype comes from a woman aged 45-60 years who had recovered from COVID-19. The chain has TRBV10-3 and TRBJ2-7; weak D call: TRBD1 (6 bases). The CDR3 loop is CAISSATGKSYEQYF. DNA of the CDR3: TGTGCCATCAGCAGCGCTACAGGGAAGTCCTACGAGCAGTACTTC.